This entry lists 2 T cell receptor beta chains sequenced from one sample in a study of Tregs in tolerant kidney transplant recipients. Related graft donors supplied nonmyeloablative bone marrow transplants, and mixed chimerism was transient. Using immunoSEQ multiplex PCR, the repertoire was profiled, and TCRdb retains in-frame clones only, with some absent. The repertoire holds 50,000 or so clones, approximately 90% seen once, with over 12% in the top ten. The source material was CD8+ T cells from blood (PBMCs), sampled 24 months after the transplant. These receptors all come from a human patient who received a combined kidney and bone marrow transplant. Some of the T cells might come from the graft donor.

The DNA of the CDR3 is TGTGCCAGCAGTGAAGGGACTAGCGGACACACAGATACGCAGTATTTT. This gives the protein CASSEGTSGHTDTQYF. The chain recombines TRBV6-4 with TRBJ2-3; TRBD2 matches 11 bases. With V trimmed by 3 bases and J by 2 bases, 4 bases remained unmatched. The germline gives CDR1 MRHNA, CDR2 SNTAGT. This CDR3 has 16 amino acids.

This chain links TRBV9 with TRBJ2-3, with TRBD2 matching over 12 bases. The V and J ends lost 2 bases and 6 bases, in that order; junction bases with no gene match: 13. This CDR3 has 18 amino acids. CDR1 and CDR2 from the germline V gene are SGDLS and YYNGEE. In DNA form, the CDR3 reads TGTGCCAGCAGCGTGCCTTCTAGCGGGGGGGCAAATAGGGATACGCAGTATTTT. It codes for CASSVPSSGGANRDTQYF.